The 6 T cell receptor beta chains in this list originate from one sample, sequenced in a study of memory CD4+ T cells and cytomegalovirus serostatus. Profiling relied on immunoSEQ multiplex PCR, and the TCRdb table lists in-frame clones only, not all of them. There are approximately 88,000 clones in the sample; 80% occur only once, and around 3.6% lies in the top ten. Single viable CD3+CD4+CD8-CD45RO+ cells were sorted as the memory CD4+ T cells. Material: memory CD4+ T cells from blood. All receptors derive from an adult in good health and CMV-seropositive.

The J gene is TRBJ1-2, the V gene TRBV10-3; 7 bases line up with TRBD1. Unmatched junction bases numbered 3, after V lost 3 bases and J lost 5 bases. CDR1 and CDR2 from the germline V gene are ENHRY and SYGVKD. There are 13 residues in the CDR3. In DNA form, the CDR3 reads TGTGCCATCAGTGAAAACAGGGGATATGGCTACACCTTC. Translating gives CAISENRGYGYTF.

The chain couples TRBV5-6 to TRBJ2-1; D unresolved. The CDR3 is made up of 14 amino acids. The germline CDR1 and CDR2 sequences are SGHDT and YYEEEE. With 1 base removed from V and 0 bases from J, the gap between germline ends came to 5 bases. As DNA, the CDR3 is TGTGCCAGCAGCTTGATTAGCTCCTACAATGAGCAGTTCTTC. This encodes CASSLISSYNEQFF.

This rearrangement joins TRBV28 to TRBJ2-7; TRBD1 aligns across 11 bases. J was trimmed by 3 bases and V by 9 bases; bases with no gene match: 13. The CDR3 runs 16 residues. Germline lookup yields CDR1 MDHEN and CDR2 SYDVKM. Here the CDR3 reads CASGTGGSLRYYEQYF. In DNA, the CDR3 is TGTGCCAGTGGGACAGGGGGTTCTCTCCGGTACTACGAGCAGTACTTC.

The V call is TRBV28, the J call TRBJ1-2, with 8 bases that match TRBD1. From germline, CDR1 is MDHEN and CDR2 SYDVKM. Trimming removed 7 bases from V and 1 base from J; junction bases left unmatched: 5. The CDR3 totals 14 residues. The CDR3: CASIQGAFNYGYTF. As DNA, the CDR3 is TGTGCCAGCATCCAGGGGGCGTTTAACTATGGCTACACCTTC.

Here the CDR3 reads CSTFAANEQFF. In DNA form, the CDR3 reads TGCAGTACCTTCGCCGCAAATGAGCAGTTCTTC. This chain links TRBV20-1 with TRBJ2-1; no definite D call. With 8 bases removed from V and 7 bases from J, the gap between germline ends came to 12 bases. Looked up from germline, CDR1 is DFQATT and CDR2 is SNEGSKA (reference sequence). The CDR3 runs 11 residues.

CDR3 coding DNA: TGTGCCAGCAGCTTGGCCGTTTGGGCCAGCCAGACCGGCTCTGGCTACACCTTC. Translation: CASSLAVWASQTGSGYTF. The rearrangement uses TRBV5-8 and TRBJ1-2; D not resolved. The length of the CDR3 is 18 residues. V dropped 0 bases and J dropped 7 bases, with 25 bases sitting between them. Germline CDR1 reads SGHTS; CDR2 reads YDEGEE.